These 32 T cell receptor beta chains came from one sample sequenced in a study of shared clonotypes between healthy human individuals (dated by TCRdb to 2018 to 2021). Receptor libraries were prepared by the immunoSEQ multiplex PCR assay. TCRdb took this table from immuneACCESS and kept in-frame rearrangements with V and J called. Such tables lack part of the clones; where checked against another copy, unresolved V genes explain under half of the gap, and the rest is unexplained. The sample table contains around 1.5 million clones; only one count was recorded for about 98% of them. The top ten clonotypes cover about 0.45% of the sample. Sequenced input: naive CD4+ T cells sorted from blood. The label giving this sample's cell subset or site can be read as: CD45RA+ positively selected. The receptors were gathered from a man aged 30-40 years in good health.

The rearrangement uses TRBV2 and TRBJ1-4; no definite D call. Trimming cost V 11 bases and J 4 bases, with 14 bases left between them. The length of the CDR3 is 13 residues. Looked up from germline, CDR1 is SNHLY and CDR2 is FYNNEI. The CDR3 sequence is CAGRYEGNEKLFF. The CDR3 nucleotides read TGTGCCGGCCGCTATGAGGGTAATGAAAAACTGTTTTTT.

The genes are TRBV28 and TRBJ2-7, with 7 bases fitting TRBD2. The V segment lost 2 bases and the J segment 2 bases; nucleotides outside the gene matches: 6. The CDR3 loop spans 15 amino acids. From germline, CDR1 is MDHEN and CDR2 SYDVKM. The chain's CDR3 is CASSLRRERPYEQYF. DNA of the CDR3: TGTGCCAGCAGTTTACGGCGGGAGCGCCCCTACGAGCAGTACTTC.

The rearrangement uses TRBV7-9 and TRBJ1-3; D gene ambiguous. The CDR3 sequence is 14 residues long. Trimming shortened V by 5 bases and J by 3 bases, and 11 bases separated the two germline ends. CDR1 and CDR2 from the germline V gene are SEHNR and FQNEAQ (reference sequence). The CDR3 is CASSLTGFGNTIYF. CDR3 bases: TGTGCCAGCAGCCTTACGGGGTTTGGAAACACCATATATTTT.

The gene calls are TRBV7-2 and TRBJ2-7; 15 bases fit TRBD2. Trimming took 5 bases from V and 6 from J; bases not matched to a gene: 8. CDR1 and CDR2 (germline): SGHTA, FQGNSA. This CDR3 contains 16 residues. DNA for the CDR3: TGTGCCAGCAGCCCCTGGACTAGCGGGAGGGCCGTCGAGCAGTACTTC. Translated, it gives CASSPWTSGRAVEQYF.

The chain couples TRBV27 to TRBJ2-7, with D perhaps TRBD1 (6 bases). Trimming cost V 8 bases and J 3 bases, with 17 bases left between them. In germline, CDR1 is MNHEY, CDR2 SMNVEV (reference sequence). The CDR3 sequence is 14 residues long. The CDR3 region is CASGRTAKFYEQYF. The DNA for the CDR3 is TGTGCCAGCGGAAGGACAGCCAAATTCTACGAGCAGTACTTC.

This clone was found once. The genes are TRBV5-1 and TRBJ2-7; 8 nucleotides agree with TRBD2. J lost 0 bases, V lost 4 bases, and 9 bases had no gene match. This CDR3 has 16 residues. Germline-derived CDR1 and CDR2 are SGHRS and YFSETQ. This CDR3 is CASSPGGGQSSYEQYF. CDR3 DNA sequence: TGCGCCAGCAGCCCCGGGGGGGGCCAGAGCTCCTACGAGCAGTACTTC.

The chain combines TRBV15 with TRBJ2-7; D unclear. Looked up from germline, CDR1 is LNHNV and CDR2 is YYDKDF (reference sequence). V gave up 4 bases and J gave up 0 bases, with 13 bases separating them. This CDR3 is built from 15 residues. The CDR3: CATSTGRTSSYEQYF. CDR3 coding DNA: TGTGCCACCAGCACTGGACGTACCAGCTCCTACGAGCAGTACTTC.

This sequence joins TRBV6-5 and TRBJ2-1; D is ambiguous. Per the germline V gene, CDR1 is MNHEY and CDR2 is SVGAGI. The V end was cut by 0 bases, the J end by 8 bases, with 14 bases between. CDR3 size: 15 residues. CDR3 amino acids: CASSYSLLGSHEQFF. The CDR3 bases are TGTGCCAGCAGTTACTCTTTGCTAGGCTCCCATGAGCAGTTCTTC.

As concerns this clone: The same CDR3 can be traced to other DNA sequences in this sample. The chain employs TRBV5-1 and TRBJ2-7, with D possibly called TRBD1 or TRBD2 (5 bases each). The V and J ends lost 0 bases and 6 bases respectively, with 7 bases between them. The CDR3 loop spans 12 amino acids. Germline V gene sequence: CDR1 SGHRS, CDR2 YFSETQ. The CDR3: CASSLEGPEQYF. In DNA, the CDR3 is TGCGCCAGCAGCTTGGAGGGACCCGAGCAGTACTTC.

This chain joins TRBV25-1 and TRBJ1-5, with 7 bases matching TRBD1. Germline CDR1 and CDR2: MGHDK and SYGVNS. The CDR3 is 15 amino acids. V lost 5 bases, J lost 4 bases, and 8 bases stayed unmatched. Here the CDR3 reads CASSSSTGPNQPQHF. The CDR3 DNA reads as TGTGCCAGCAGTTCGTCGACAGGGCCAAATCAGCCCCAGCATTTT. Together with reference TRBV25-1 and TRBJ1-5, the CDR3 gives the full variable domain: EADIYQTPRYLVIGTGKKITLECSQTMGHDKMYWYQQDPGMELHLIHYSYGVNSTEKGDLSSESTVSRIRTEHFPLTLESARPSHTSQYLCASSSSTGPNQPQHFGDGTRLSIL.

V and J are TRBV21-1 and TRBJ2-7; TRBD2 reflects the table's D call only, with no check against the DNA. TRBV21-1 represents a pseudogene. The CDR3 consists of 11 residues. The CDR3 region is CASSKAEVPNF. Here the CDR3 DNA reads TGTGCCAGCAGCAAAGCCGAGGTGCCGAACTTC.

The J gene is TRBJ2-1, the V gene TRBV5-5, with TRBD2 matching 12 bases. V was clipped by 0 bases and J by 7 bases; unmatched bases: 14. The CDR3 runs to 19 residues. CDR1 is SGHKS, CDR2 YYEKEE, per germline (reference sequence). As DNA, the CDR3 is TGTGCCAGCAGCTTGGTTCTAGCGGGAGGGCCCATATTGCGAAATGAGCAGTTCTTC. It encodes CASSLVLAGGPILRNEQFF.

The chain links TRBV20-1 to TRBJ1-2; no clear D gene. The CDR3 runs to 11 residues. Germline V gives CDR1 DFQATT, CDR2 SNEGSKA (reference sequence). Trimming shortened V by 6 bases and J by 6 bases, and 11 bases separated the two germline ends. This chain's CDR3 is CSARPGNGYTF. The CDR3 DNA reads TGCAGTGCCCGGCCGGGGAATGGCTACACCTTC.

The rearrangement links TRBV9 to TRBJ2-3; D perhaps matches TRBD1 (5 bases). The CDR3 has 13 residues. Germline lookup yields CDR1 SGDLS and CDR2 YYNGEE. V was pared by 3 bases and J by 6 bases, with 11 bases between. The CDR3 region is CASSAQSGDTQYF. In DNA form, the CDR3 reads TGTGCCAGCAGCGCCCAATCAGGGGATACGCAGTATTTT.

V and J are TRBV28 and TRBJ1-5; D is ambiguous. The CDR3 is made up of 13 amino acids. The V end was cut by 4 bases, the J end by 5 bases, with 9 bases between. Germline loops: CDR1 MDHEN, CDR2 SYDVKM. The CDR3 spells CASSSDDYQPQHF. The DNA of the CDR3 is TGTGCCAGCAGTTCGGACGACTATCAGCCCCAGCATTTT. Full variable domain (remainder filled in from reference TRBV28 and TRBJ1-5): DVKVTQSSRYLVKRTGEKVFLECVQDMDHENMFWYRQDPGLGLRLIYFSYDVKMKEKGDIPEGYSVSREKKERFSLILESASTNQTSMYLCASSSDDYQPQHFGDGTRLSIL.

This chain joins TRBV15 and TRBJ2-5; 8 bases are a match to TRBD2. V shed 5 bases, J shed 2 bases, and the junction held 7 bases outside the gene matches. In germline, CDR1 is LNHNV, CDR2 YYDKDF (reference sequence). The CDR3 totals 15 residues. The CDR3 region is CATSLRPGGQETQYF. The DNA of the CDR3 is TGTGCCACCAGCCTTCGACCGGGAGGGCAAGAGACCCAGTACTTC.

The chain uses TRBV2 and TRBJ1-1; TRBD1 is a possible D gene (5 bases). The CDR3 is made up of 16 amino acids. The germline V gene encodes CDR1 SNHLY and CDR2 FYNNEI. V was clipped by 10 bases and J by 0 bases, with 21 bases between them. The CDR3: CATKRDLGAMNTEAFF. DNA of the CDR3: TGTGCCACCAAGAGGGACCTTGGGGCCATGAACACTGAAGCTTTCTTT. Based on the CDR3 plus reference TRBV2 and TRBJ1-1, the full variable domain is EPEVTQTPSHQVTQMGQEVILRCVPISNHLYFYWYRQILGQKVEFLVSFYNNEISEKSEIFDDQFSVERPDGSNFTLKIRSTKLEDSAMYFCATKRDLGAMNTEAFFGQGTRLTVV.

The rearrangement uses TRBV27 and TRBJ1-3; 7 positions agree with TRBD1. The V gene end was trimmed by 7 bases and the J gene end by 0 bases; junction bases not matched to a gene: 6. There are 15 residues in the CDR3. Per the germline V gene, CDR1 is MNHEY and CDR2 is SMNVEV (reference sequence). Here the CDR3 reads CASKPDRSSGNTIYF. CDR3 in DNA: TGTGCCAGCAAACCGGACAGGAGCTCTGGAAACACCATATATTTT.

V gene TRBV7-2 combines with J gene TRBJ2-1; D call uncertain. V lost 3 bases and J 0 bases, leaving 9 bases between the germline ends. This CDR3 is built from 15 residues. Germline CDR1 and CDR2: SGHTA and FQGNSA. CDR3 region: CASSFSLSSYNEQFF. The CDR3 DNA reads as TGTGCCAGCAGCTTCAGCCTTAGCTCCTACAATGAGCAGTTCTTC.

The chain is built from TRBV5-1 and TRBJ2-2; 7 bases are shared with TRBD2. The trim removed 3 bases at V and 5 bases at J, leaving 13 bases unmatched. The CDR3 loop spans 17 amino acids. The germline V gene encodes CDR1 SGHRS and CDR2 YFSETQ. The CDR3 DNA reads TGCGCCAGCAGCTGGGGAGGGTCAGGTCCACAAACCGGGGAGCTGTTTTTT. Translated: CASSWGGSGPQTGELFF. Full variable domain (missing parts from reference TRBV5-1 and TRBJ2-2): KAGVTQTPRYLIKTRGQQVTLSCSPISGHRSVSWYQQTPGQGLQFLFEYFSETQRNKGNFPGRFSGRQFSNSRSEMNVSTLELGDSALYLCASSWGGSGPQTGELFFGEGSRLTVL.

J is TRBJ1-1 and V is TRBV27; possible D gene TRBD1, 5 bases. CDR1 MNHEY and CDR2 SMNVEV come from the germline V gene (reference sequence). Trimming removed 3 bases at V and 7 bases at J, with 12 bases between. The CDR3 sequence is 13 residues long. As DNA, the CDR3 is TGTGCCAGCAGTTTTAGGGGATTCGGTGAAGCTTTCTTT. Protein sequence: CASSFRGFGEAFF.

The gene calls are TRBV19 and TRBJ2-7; D is unclear. Germline V gives CDR1 LNHDA, CDR2 SQIVND (reference sequence). The germline V and J ends were trimmed by 4 bases and 0 bases, with 4 bases remaining between them. The CDR3 covers 12 residues. The CDR3 bases are TGTGCCAGTAGTACCGCCTCCTACGAGCAGTACTTC. This codes for CASSTASYEQYF.

This chain links TRBV5-4 with TRBJ1-2, with D perhaps TRBD1 (5 bases). V was trimmed by 4 bases and J by 5 bases, leaving 27 bases between them. The CDR3 consists of 18 residues. CDR1 SGHNT and CDR2 YYREEE come from the germline V gene (reference sequence). DNA of the CDR3: TGTGCCAGCAGCCCTGGGGGGGTGACAGTCCATACCGAATATGGCTACACCTTC. Translating gives CASSPGGVTVHTEYGYTF.

The gene calls are TRBV6-1 and TRBJ1-2; D remains ambiguous. Germline values: CDR1 MNHNS, CDR2 SASEGT. Trimming pared 0 bases from V and 4 bases from J, leaving 18 bases between. The CDR3 consists of 17 residues. The CDR3 DNA reads TGTGCCAGCAGTGAAGCCTTCCTCACCAGCCCAACCTATGGCTACACCTTC. This gives the protein CASSEAFLTSPTYGYTF.

This chain connects TRBV5-6 to TRBJ2-1, with D perhaps TRBD1 (5 bases). The CDR3 contains 16 residues. Germline CDR1 SGHDT, CDR2 YYEEEE. Trimming took off 0 bases at V and 6 bases at J, with 16 bases between the two ends. This CDR3 reads CASSLVGPGRPNEQFF. The CDR3 DNA sequence: TGTGCCAGCAGCTTGGTCGGTCCAGGGCGCCCCAATGAGCAGTTCTTC. Full variable domain (rest looked up from reference TRBV5-6 and TRBJ2-1): DAGVTQSPTHLIKTRGQQVTLRCSPKSGHDTVSWYQQALGQGPQFIFQYYEEEERQRGNFPDRFSGHQFPNYSSELNVNALLLGDSALYLCASSLVGPGRPNEQFFGPGTRLTVL.

In nucleotides, the CDR3 is TGTGCCAGCAGTTTGGAGTGGGGGCAAAGCACAGATACGCAGTATTTT. Translated: CASSLEWGQSTDTQYF. V is TRBV28 and J is TRBJ2-3; perhaps TRBD1 as D (6 bases). V shed 3 bases and J shed 0 bases, with 13 bases lying between them. CDR3 size: 16 residues. Germline V CDR1 and CDR2: MDHEN, SYDVKM.

The chain links TRBV10-3 to TRBJ2-1, with 13 nucleotides matching TRBD2. From germline, CDR1 is ENHRY and CDR2 SYGVKD. Trimming at V came to 11 bases and at J to 8 bases, leaving 6 bases not matched to a gene. There are 13 residues in the CDR3. Written as DNA, the CDR3 is TGTGCCCCGGGGGGACTAGCGGGACATGAGCAGTTCTTC. This gives the protein CAPGGLAGHEQFF.

Only one count was recorded for this clone. The rearrangement joins TRBV7-2 to TRBJ2-2; 8 nucleotides match TRBD2. This CDR3 region has 15 residues. CDR1 is SGHTA and CDR2 is FQGNSA in the germline V gene. V shed 5 bases, J shed 8 bases, and the junction held 10 bases outside the gene matches. In DNA form, the CDR3 reads TGTGCCAGCAGCCCGTGGACTAGCCCGATAGGGGAGCTGTTTTTT. Translation: CASSPWTSPIGELFF.

The count of this clone is one. The chain recombines TRBV6-5 with TRBJ1-2; D may be TRBD1 (5 bases). V dropped 3 bases and J dropped 2 bases, with 13 bases sitting between them. The CDR3 extends over 15 amino acids. Germline V CDR1 and CDR2: MNHEY, SVGAGI. CDR3 DNA: TGTGCCAGCAGTTATACCCCAGGGCAGAACTATGGCTACACCTTC. The encoded protein is CASSYTPGQNYGYTF.

The chain has TRBV7-9 and TRBJ1-1; D remains ambiguous. This CDR3 is 14 amino acids long. Germline CDR1 SEHNR, CDR2 FQNEAQ (reference sequence). Trimming took off 2 bases at V and 2 bases at J, with 9 bases between the two ends. The CDR3 bases are TGTGCCAGCAGCTTACCACTCGGAAACACTGAAGCTTTCTTT. Translated, it gives CASSLPLGNTEAFF.

Note on this clone: Its ends do not fully match the called genes, so a read error is possible. V and J are TRBV10-3 and TRBJ2-2; TRBD2 matches 8 bases. The CDR3 is made up of 16 amino acids. Germline CDR1 reads ENHRY; CDR2 reads SYGVKD. This CDR3 is CAISGIAGSNTGELFF. CDR3 nucleotide sequence: TGTGCCATCAGTGGGATAGCGGGATCGAATACCGGGGAGCTGTTTTTT.

The chain uses TRBV10-3 and TRBJ1-4; 7 bases align to TRBD1. CDR1 ENHRY and CDR2 SYGVKD come from the germline V gene. V was pared by 6 bases and J by 3 bases, with 7 bases of the junction left unmatched. The CDR3 totals 15 residues. The CDR3 nucleotides read TGTGCCATCAGGGGCCGGGACAGCCCTAATGAAAAACTGTTTTTT. Translating gives CAIRGRDSPNEKLFF.